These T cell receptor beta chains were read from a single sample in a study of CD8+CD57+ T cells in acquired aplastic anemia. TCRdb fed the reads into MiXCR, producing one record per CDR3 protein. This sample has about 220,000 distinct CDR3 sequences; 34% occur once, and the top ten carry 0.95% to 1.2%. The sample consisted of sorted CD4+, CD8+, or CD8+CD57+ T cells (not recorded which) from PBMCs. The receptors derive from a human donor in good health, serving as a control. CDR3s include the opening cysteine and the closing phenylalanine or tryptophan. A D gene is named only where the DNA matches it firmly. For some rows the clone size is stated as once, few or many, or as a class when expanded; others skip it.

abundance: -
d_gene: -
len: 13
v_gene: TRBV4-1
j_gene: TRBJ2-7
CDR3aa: CASSQDRAYEQYF
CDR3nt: TGCGCCAGCAGCCAAGATCGCGCCTACGAGCAGTACTTC

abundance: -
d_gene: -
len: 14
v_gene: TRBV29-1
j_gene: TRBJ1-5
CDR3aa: CSVRGVAYEPPQHF
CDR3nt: TGCAGCGTTCGGGGGGTCGCCTACGAGCCGCCCCAGCATTTT

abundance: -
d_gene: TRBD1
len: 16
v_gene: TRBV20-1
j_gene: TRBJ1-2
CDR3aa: CSARPKPGQLNYGYTF
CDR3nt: TGCAGTGCTAGACCGAAACCGGGACAGCTTAACTATGGCTACACCTTC

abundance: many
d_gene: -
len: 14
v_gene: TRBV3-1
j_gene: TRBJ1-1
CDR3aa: CASSQGGANTEAFF
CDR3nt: TGTGCCAGCAGCCAAGGGGGAGCGAACACTGAAGCTTTCTTT

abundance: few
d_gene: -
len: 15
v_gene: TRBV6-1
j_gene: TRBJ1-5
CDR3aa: CASSLIIHSNQPQHF
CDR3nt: TGTGCCAGCAGCTTGATTATTCATAGCAATCAGCCCCAGCATTTT

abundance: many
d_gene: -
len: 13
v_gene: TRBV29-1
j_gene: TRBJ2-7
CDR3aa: CSVSQDDLYEQYF
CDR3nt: TGCAGCGTTAGTCAGGACGACCTCTACGAGCAGTACTTC

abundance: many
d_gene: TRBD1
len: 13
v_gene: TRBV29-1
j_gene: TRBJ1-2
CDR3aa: CSVERGRSYGYTF
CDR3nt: TGCAGCGTTGAAAGGGGGCGCAGCTATGGCTACACCTTC

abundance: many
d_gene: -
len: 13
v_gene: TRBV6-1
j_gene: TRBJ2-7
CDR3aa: CASSEALLGEQYF
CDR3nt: TGTGCCAGCAGTGAAGCGCTTCTGGGAGAGCAGTACTTC

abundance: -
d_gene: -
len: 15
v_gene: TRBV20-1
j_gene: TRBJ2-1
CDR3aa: CSARITRGTYNGQFF
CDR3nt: TGCAGTGCTCGTATTACGCGCGGCACCTACAATGGGCAGTTCTTC

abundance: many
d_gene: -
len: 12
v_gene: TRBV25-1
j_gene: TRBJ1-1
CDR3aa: CASRGQNTEAFF
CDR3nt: TGTGCCAGCAGGGGACAGAACACTGAAGCTTTCTTT

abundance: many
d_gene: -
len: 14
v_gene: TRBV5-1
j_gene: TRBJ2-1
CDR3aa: CASSLAYQGNEQFF
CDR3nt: TGCGCCAGCAGCTTGGCGTACCAGGGAAATGAGCAGTTCTTC

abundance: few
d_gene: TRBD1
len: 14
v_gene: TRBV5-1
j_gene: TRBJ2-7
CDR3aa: CASKQGVLTYEQYF
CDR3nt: TGCGCCAGTAAACAGGGGGTCCTCACCTACGAGCAGTACTTC

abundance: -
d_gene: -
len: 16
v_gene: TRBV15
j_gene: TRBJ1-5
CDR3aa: CATSRHLADSNQPQHF
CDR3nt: TGTGCCACCAGCAGACACCTTGCCGATAGCAATCAGCCCCAGCATTTT

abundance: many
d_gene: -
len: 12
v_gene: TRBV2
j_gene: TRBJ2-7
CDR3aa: CASGYAGYEQYF
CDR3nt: TGTGCCAGCGGTTACGCGGGTTACGAGCAGTACTTC

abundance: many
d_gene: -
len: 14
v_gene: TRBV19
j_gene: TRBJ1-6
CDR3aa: CASSGDGLYSPLHF
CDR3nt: TGTGCCAGTAGCGGAGACGGGTTATATTCACCCCTCCACTTT

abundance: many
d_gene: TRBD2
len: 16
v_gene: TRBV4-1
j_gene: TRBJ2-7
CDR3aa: CASSPSLAGPSYEQYF
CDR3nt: TGCGCCAGCAGCCCCTCACTAGCGGGGCCTTCCTACGAGCAGTACTTC

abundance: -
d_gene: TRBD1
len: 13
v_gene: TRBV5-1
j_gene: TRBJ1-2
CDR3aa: CASSITGDYGYTF
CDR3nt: TGCGCCAGCAGCATTACAGGGGACTATGGCTACACCTTC

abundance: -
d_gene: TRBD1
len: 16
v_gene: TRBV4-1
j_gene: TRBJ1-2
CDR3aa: CASSQINRGTGVGYTF
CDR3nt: TGCGCCAGCAGCCAAATAAATCGGGGGACAGGGGTCGGCTACACCTTC

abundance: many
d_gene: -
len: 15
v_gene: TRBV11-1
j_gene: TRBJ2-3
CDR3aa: CASSPGEGATDTQYF
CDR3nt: TGTGCCAGCAGCCCGGGGGAGGGGGCCACAGATACGCAGTATTTT

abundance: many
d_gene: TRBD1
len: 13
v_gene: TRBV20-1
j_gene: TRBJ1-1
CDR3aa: CSAIPSGGNKAFF
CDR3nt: TGCAGTGCTATACCCTCAGGGGGTAATAAAGCTTTCTTT

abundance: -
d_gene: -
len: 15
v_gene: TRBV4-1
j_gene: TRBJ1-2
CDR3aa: CASSQVTGGDYGYTF
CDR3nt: TGCGCCAGCAGCCAAGTCACCGGGGGAGACTATGGCTACACCTTC

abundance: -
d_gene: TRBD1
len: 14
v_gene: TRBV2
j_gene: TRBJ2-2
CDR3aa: CASSQQGLGGELFF
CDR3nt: TGTGCCAGCAGCCAACAGGGGCTGGGCGGGGAGCTGTTTTTT

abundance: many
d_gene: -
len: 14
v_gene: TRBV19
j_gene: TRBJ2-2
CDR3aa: CASRLQANTGELFF
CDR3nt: TGTGCCAGTAGGTTGCAGGCGAACACCGGGGAGCTGTTTTTT

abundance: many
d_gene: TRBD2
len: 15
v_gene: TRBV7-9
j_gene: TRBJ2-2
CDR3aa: CASSPRTRGAGELFF
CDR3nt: TGTGCCAGCAGCCCCCGGACTAGAGGCGCCGGGGAGCTGTTTTTT

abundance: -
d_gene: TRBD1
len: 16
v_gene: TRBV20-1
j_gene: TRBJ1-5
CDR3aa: CSARGRTGEGNQPQHF
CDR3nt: TGCAGTGCTAGAGGCCGGACAGGGGAGGGCAATCAGCCCCAGCATTTT

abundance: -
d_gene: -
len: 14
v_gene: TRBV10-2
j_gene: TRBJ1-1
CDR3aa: CASSGRRDYTEAFF
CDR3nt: TGCGCCAGCAGCGGACGTCGGGACTACACTGAAGCTTTCTTT

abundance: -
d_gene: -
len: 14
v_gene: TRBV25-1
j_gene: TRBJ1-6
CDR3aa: CASSAVFYNSPLHF
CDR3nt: TGTGCCAGCAGTGCGGTGTTCTATAATTCACCCCTCCACTTT

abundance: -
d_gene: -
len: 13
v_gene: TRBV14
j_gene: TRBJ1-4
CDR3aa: CASSEGLNEKLFF
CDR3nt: TGTGCCAGCAGCGAAGGACTAAATGAAAAACTGTTTTTT

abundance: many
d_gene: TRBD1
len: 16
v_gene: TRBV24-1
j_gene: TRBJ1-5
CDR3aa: CATSATWDSSNQPQHF
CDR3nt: TGTGCCACCAGTGCGACGTGGGACAGCTCCAATCAGCCCCAGCATTTT

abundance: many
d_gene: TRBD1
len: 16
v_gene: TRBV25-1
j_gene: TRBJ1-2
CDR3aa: CASSEGGGQGANGYTF
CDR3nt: TGTGCCAGCAGTGAAGGGGGGGGACAGGGGGCAAATGGCTACACCTTC

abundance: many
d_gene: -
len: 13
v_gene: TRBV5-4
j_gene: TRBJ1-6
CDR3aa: CASRVLDNSPLHF
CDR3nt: TGTGCCAGCAGAGTTTTGGATAATTCACCCCTCCACTTT

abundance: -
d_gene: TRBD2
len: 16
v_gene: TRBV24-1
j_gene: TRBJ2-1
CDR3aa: CATSATGTSGYNEQFF
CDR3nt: TGTGCCACCAGTGCTACCGGGACTAGCGGTTACAATGAGCAGTTCTTC

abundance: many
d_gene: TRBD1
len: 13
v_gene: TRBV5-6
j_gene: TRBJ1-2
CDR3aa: CASSVQGTNGYTF
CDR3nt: TGTGCCAGCAGCGTACAGGGGACAAATGGCTACACCTTC

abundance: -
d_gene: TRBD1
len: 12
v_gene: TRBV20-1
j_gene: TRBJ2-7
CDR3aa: CSARTGLYEQYF
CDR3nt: TGCAGTGCCCGGACAGGGCTCTACGAGCAGTACTTC

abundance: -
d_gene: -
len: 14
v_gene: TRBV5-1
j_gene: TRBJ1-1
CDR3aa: CASSLERGDTEAFF
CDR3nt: TGCGCCAGCAGCTTGGAGCGGGGCGACACTGAAGCTTTCTTT

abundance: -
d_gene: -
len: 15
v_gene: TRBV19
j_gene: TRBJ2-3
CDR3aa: CASSIGPTRADTQYF
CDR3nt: TGTGCCAGTAGTATAGGCCCAACCAGGGCAGATACGCAGTATTTT

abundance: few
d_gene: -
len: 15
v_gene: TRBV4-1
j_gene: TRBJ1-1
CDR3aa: CASSQDYRGDTEAFF
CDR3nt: TGCGCCAGCAGCCAAGATTATAGAGGGGACACTGAAGCTTTCTTT

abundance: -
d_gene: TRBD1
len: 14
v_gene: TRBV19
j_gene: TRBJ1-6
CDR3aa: CASRVQGDNSPLHF
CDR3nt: TGTGCCAGTAGGGTACAGGGGGATAATTCACCCCTCCACTTT

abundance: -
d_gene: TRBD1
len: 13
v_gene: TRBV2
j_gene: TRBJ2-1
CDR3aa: CASRDRGGGEQFF
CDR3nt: TGTGCCAGCAGGGACAGGGGGGGCGGGGAGCAGTTCTTC

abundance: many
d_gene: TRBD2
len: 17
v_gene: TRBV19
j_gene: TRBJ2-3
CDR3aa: CASSGSSGGAGSDTQYF
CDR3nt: TGTGCCAGTAGTGGGTCTAGCGGGGGGGCCGGGTCAGATACGCAGTATTTT

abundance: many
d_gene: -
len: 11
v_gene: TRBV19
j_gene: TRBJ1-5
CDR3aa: CASSDTQPQHF
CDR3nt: TGTGCCAGTAGTGACACTCAGCCCCAGCATTTT

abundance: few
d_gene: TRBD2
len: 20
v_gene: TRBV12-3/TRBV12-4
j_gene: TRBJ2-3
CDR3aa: CASSPPPSGLLWVDTDTQYF
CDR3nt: TGTGCCAGCAGTCCACCTCCTAGCGGACTCCTCTGGGTAGACACAGATACGCAGTATTTT

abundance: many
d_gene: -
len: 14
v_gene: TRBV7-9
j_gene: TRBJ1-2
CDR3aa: CACSLIGTNYGYTF
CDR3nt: TGTGCCTGCAGCTTGATTGGGACAAACTATGGCTACACCTTC

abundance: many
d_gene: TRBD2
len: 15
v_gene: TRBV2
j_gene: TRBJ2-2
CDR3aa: CASTFSGGHTGELFF
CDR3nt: TGTGCCAGCACCTTTAGCGGGGGCCACACCGGGGAGCTGTTTTTT

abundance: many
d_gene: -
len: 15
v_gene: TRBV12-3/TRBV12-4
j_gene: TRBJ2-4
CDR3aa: CASSPGGQGPNIQYF
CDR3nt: TGTGCCAGCAGCCCCGGGGGGCAGGGCCCAAACATTCAGTACTTC

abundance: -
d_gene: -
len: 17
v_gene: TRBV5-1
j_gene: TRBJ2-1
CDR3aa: CASSLGLGFSSYNEQFF
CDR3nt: TGCGCCAGCAGCTTGGGTTTAGGCTTTAGCTCCTACAATGAGCAGTTCTTC

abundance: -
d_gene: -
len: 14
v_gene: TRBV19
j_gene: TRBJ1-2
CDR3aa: CASSIDNDSRGYTF
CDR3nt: TGTGCCAGTAGTATAGATAACGACTCCCGGGGCTACACCTTC